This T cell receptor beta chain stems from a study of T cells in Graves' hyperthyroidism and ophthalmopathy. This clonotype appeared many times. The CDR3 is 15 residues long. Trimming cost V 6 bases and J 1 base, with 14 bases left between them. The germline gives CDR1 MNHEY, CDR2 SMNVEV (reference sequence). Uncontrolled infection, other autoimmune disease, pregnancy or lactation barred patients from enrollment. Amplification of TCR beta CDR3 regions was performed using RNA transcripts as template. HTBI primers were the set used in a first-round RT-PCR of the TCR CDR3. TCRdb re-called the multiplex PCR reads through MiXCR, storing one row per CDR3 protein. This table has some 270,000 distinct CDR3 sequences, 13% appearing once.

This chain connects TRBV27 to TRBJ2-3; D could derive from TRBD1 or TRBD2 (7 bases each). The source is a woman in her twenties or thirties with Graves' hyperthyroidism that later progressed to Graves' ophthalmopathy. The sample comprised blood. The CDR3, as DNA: TGTGCCAGCAGCGCCAGGGGGAGGGGCACAGATACGCAGTATTTT. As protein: CASSARGRGTDTQYF.